The source of this T cell receptor beta chain is a study of blood T cell repertoires in COVID-19. Study context: Material from acute and convalescent COVID-19 was sourced from the United States, Italy and Spain. T cells, B-cell-depleted T cells, or PBMCs supplied cDNA or gDNA.

Methods used by the authors: Reference gene primer amplification yielded estimated nucleated cell counts. Only in-frame clones appear in the TCRdb table, and some are missing; sequencing was by immunoSEQ multiplex PCR. That table is the source of V, J and clone size, and D and trimming were worked out from the DNA. There are over 70,000 clones in the sample; approximately 83% occur only once, and around 27% lies in the top ten. Trimming left V 5 bases short and J 2 bases short, with 14 bases between. The CDR3 contains 15 residues. Germline assignment: CDR1 ENHRY and CDR2 SYGVKD. Source material: peripheral blood. This TCR derives from a human donor in a cohort sampled during active COVID-19. J is TRBJ2-3 and V is TRBV10-3, with a weak D call TRBD2 (5 bases). The CDR3: CAISIERRATDTQYF. The CDR3 DNA follows: TGTGCCATCAGTATTGAGCGGAGAGCCACAGATACGCAGTATTTT.